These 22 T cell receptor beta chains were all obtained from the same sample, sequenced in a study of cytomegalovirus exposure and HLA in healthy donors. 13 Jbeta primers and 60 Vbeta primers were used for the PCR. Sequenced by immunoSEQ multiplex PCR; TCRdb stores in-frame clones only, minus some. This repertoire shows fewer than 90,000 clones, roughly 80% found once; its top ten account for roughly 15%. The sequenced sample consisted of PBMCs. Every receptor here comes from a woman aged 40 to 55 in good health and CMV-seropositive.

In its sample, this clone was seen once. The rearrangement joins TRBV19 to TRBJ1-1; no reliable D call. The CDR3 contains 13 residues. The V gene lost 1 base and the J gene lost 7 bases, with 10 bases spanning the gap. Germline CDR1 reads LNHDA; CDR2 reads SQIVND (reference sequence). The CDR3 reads CASSIGVGSEAFF. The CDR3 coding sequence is TGTGCCAGTAGTATAGGGGTGGGGAGTGAAGCTTTCTTT.

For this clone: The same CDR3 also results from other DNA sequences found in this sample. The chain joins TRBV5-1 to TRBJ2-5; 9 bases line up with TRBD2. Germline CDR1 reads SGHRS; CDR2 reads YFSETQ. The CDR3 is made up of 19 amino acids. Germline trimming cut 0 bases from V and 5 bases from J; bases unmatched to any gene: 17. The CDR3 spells CASSLEGLAGGPWSETQYF. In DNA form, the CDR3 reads TGCGCCAGCAGCTTGGAAGGACTGGCGGGAGGGCCTTGGTCGGAGACCCAGTACTTC.

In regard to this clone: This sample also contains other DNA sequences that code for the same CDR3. The CDR3 nucleotides are TGCGCCAGCAGCTCCCGACAGGGACGACAAGAGACCCAGTACTTC. Its protein is CASSSRQGRQETQYF. This sequence joins TRBV5-1 and TRBJ2-5; TRBD1 matches 7 bases. Germline CDR1 reads SGHRS; CDR2 reads YFSETQ. The V segment lost 3 bases and the J segment 2 bases; nucleotides outside the gene matches: 7. The CDR3 sequence is 15 residues long.

CDR3 sequence reads: CASSPPASGSEQYF. CDR3 coding DNA: TGTGCCAGCAGCCCCCCGGCTAGCGGGAGCGAGCAGTACTTC. This rearrangement joins TRBV7-9 to TRBJ2-7, with TRBD2 identical over 10 bases. The germline CDR1 and CDR2 sequences are SEHNR and FQNEAQ (reference sequence). This CDR3 contains 14 residues. V lost 5 bases, J lost 6 bases, and 7 bases stayed unmatched.

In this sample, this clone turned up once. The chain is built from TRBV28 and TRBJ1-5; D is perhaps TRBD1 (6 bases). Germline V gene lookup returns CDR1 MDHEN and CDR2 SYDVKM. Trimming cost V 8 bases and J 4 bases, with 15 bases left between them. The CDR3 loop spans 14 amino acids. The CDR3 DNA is TGTGCCAGCGGGCCCGGGACACTAAATCAGCCCCAGCATTTT. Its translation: CASGPGTLNQPQHF.

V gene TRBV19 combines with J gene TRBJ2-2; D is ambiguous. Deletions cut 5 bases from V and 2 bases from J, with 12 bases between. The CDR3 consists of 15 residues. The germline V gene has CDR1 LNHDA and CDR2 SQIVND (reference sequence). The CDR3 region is CASSAGHLNTGELFF. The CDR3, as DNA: TGTGCCAGTAGTGCAGGCCACTTAAACACCGGGGAGCTGTTTTTT.

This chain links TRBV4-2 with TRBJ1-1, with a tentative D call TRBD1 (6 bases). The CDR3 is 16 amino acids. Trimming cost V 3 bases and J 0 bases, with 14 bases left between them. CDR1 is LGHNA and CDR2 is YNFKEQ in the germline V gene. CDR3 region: CASSQDPGEMNTEAFF. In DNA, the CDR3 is TGTGCCAGCAGCCAGGACCCAGGGGAGATGAACACTGAAGCTTTCTTT.

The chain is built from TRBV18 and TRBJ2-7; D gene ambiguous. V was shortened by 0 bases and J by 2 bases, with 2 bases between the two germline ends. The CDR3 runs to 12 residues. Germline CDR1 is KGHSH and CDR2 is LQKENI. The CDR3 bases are TGTGCCAGCTCACCACCCACCTACGAGCAGTACTTC. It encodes CASSPPTYEQYF. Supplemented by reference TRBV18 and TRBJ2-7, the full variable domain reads NAGVMQNPRHLVRRRGQEARLRCSPMKGHSHVYWYRQLPEEGLKFMVYLQKENIIDESGMPKERFSAEFPKEGPSILRIQQVVRGDSAAYFCASSPPTYEQYFGPGTRLTVT.

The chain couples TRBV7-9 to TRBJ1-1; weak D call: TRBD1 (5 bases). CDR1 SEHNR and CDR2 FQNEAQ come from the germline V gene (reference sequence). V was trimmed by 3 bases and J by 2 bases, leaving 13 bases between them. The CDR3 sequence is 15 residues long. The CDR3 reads CASSLETVTNTEAFF. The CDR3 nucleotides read TGTGCCAGCAGCTTGGAGACAGTCACCAACACTGAAGCTTTCTTT.

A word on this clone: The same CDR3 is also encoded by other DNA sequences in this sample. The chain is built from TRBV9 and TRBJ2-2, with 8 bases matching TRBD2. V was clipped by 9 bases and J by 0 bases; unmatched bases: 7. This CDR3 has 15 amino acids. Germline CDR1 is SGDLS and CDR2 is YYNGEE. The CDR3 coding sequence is TGTGCCACCGCCGGGGGGGGGACGAACACCGGGGAGCTGTTTTTT. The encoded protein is CATAGGGTNTGELFF.

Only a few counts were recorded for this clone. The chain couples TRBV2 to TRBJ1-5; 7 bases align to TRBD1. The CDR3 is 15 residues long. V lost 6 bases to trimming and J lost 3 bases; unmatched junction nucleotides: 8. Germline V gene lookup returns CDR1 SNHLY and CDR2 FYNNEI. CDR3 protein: CASSGDSYYNQPQHF. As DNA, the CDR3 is TGTGCCAGCAGCGGGGACAGCTATTACAATCAGCCCCAGCATTTT. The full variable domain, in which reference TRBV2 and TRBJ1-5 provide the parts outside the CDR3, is EPEVTQTPSHQVTQMGQEVILRCVPISNHLYFYWYRQILGQKVEFLVSFYNNEISEKSEIFDDQFSVERPDGSNFTLKIRSTKLEDSAMYFCASSGDSYYNQPQHFGDGTRLSIL.

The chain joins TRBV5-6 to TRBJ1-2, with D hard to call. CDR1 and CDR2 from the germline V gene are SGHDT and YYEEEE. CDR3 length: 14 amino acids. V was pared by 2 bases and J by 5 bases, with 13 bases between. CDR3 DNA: TGTGCCAGCAGCTTTGAACGGACTGGATATGGCTACACCTTC. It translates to CASSFERTGYGYTF.

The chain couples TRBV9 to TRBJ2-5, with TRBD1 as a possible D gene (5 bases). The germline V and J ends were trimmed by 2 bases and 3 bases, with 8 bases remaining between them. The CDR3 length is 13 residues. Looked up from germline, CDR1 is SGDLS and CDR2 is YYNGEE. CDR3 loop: CASSVSGKETQYF. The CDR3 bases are TGTGCCAGCAGCGTTTCAGGGAAAGAGACCCAGTACTTC.

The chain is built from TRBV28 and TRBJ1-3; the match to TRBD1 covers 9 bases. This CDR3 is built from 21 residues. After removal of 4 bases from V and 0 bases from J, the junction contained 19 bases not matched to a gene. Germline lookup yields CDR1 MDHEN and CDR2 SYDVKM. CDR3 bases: TGTGCCAGCAGTTCTACTGGACCGGCGGGACAGGGCGCCTCCTCTGGAAACACCATATATTTT. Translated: CASSSTGPAGQGASSGNTIYF.

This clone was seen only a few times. This CDR3 is CASSLRRTGANEQFF. CDR3 coding DNA: TGTGCCAGCAGTCTGAGAAGGACAGGGGCGAATGAGCAGTTCTTC. The chain couples TRBV6-5 to TRBJ2-1, with 9 bases aligning to TRBD1. Germline V gene sequence: CDR1 MNHEY, CDR2 SVGAGI. The CDR3 has 15 amino acids. V gave up 5 bases and J gave up 7 bases; unmatched junction bases: 9.

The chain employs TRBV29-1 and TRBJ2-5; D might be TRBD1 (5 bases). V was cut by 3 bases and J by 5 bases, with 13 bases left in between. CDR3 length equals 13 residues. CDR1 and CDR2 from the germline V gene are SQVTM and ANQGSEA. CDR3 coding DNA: TGCAGCGTTGATGCAGGGCTAGTGGAGACCCAGTACTTC. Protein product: CSVDAGLVETQYF.

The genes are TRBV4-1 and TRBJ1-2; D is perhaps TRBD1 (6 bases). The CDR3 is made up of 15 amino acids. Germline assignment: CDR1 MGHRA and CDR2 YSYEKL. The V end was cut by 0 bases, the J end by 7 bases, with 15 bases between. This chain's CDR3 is CASSQEPRGVGGYTF. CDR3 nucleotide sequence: TGCGCCAGCAGCCAAGAACCCAGGGGAGTGGGTGGCTACACCTTC.

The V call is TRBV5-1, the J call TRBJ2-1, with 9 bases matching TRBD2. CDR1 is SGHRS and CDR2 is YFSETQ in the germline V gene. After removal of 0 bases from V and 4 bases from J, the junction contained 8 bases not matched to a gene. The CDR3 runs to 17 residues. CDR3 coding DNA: TGCGCCAGCAGCTTGGCCGGTAGCGGGAGTTCTTACAATGAGCAGTTCTTC. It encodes CASSLAGSGSSYNEQFF.

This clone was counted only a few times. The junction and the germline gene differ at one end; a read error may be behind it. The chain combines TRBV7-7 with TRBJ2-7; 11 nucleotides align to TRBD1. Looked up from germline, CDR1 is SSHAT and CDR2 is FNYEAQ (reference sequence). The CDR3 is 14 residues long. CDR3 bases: TGTGCTAGCAGCTTAGGACAGGGGGCCGGCGAGCAGTACTTC. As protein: CASSLGQGAGEQYF.

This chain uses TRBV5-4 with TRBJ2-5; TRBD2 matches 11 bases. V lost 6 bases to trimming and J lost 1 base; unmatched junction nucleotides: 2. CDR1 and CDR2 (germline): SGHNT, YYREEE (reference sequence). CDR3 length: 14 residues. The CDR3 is CASKLAGVQETQYF. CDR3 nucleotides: TGTGCCAGCAAACTAGCGGGAGTCCAAGAGACCCAGTACTTC.

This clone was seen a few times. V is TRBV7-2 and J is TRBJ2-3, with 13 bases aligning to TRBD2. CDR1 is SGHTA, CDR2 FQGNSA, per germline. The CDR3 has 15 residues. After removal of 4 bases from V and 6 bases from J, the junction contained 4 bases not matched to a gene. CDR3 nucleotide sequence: TGTGCCAGCAGCTCGACGGGACTAGCGGGGGATACGCAGTATTTT. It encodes CASSSTGLAGDTQYF.

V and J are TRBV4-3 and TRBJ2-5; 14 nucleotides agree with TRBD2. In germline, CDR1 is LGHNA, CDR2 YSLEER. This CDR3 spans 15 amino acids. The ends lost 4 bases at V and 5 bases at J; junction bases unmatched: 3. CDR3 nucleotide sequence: TGCGCCAGCAGCCGCGGGACTAGCGGGAGTGAGACCCAGTACTTC. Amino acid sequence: CASSRGTSGSETQYF.